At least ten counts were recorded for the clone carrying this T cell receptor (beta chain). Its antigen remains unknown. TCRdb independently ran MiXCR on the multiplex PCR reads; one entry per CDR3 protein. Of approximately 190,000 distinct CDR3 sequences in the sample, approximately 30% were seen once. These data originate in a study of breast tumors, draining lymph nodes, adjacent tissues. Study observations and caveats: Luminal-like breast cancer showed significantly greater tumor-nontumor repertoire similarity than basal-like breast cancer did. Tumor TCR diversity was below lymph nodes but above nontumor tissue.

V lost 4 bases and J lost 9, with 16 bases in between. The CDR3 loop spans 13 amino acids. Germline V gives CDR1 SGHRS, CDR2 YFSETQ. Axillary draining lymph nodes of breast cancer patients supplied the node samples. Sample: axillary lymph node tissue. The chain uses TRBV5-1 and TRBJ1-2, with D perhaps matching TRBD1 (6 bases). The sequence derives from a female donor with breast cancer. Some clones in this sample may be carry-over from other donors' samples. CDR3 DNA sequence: TGCGCCAGCAGCATGGACAGTGGACGAAGCTACACCTTC. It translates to CASSMDSGRSYTF. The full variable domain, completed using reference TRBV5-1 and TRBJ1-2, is KAGVTQTPRYLIKTRGQQVTLSCSPISGHRSVSWYQQTPGQGLQFLFEYFSETQRNKGNFPGRFSGRQFSNSRSEMNVSTLELGDSALYLCASSMDSGRSYTFGSGTRLTVV.